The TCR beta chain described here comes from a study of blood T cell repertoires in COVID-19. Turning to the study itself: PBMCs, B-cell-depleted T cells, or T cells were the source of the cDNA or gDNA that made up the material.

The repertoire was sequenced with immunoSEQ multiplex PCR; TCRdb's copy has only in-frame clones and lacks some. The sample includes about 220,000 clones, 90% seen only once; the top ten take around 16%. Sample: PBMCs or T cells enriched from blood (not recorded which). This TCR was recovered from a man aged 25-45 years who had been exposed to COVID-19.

Written as DNA, the CDR3 is TGTGCCAGCTCACCCGGGGGACCGCGCTATGGCTACACCTTC. This encodes CASSPGGPRYGYTF. The chain links TRBV18 to TRBJ1-2; weak D call: TRBD1 (5 bases). CDR1 and CDR2 from the germline V gene are KGHSH and LQKENI. The CDR3 is 14 amino acids. Trimming removed 3 bases from V and 4 bases from J, with 12 bases in between.